This T cell receptor (beta chain) emerged from a study of regulatory T cells in long-lasting Graves disease. CDR1 and CDR2 from the germline V gene are SGHVS and FNYEAQ. The CDR3 spans 15 residues. With 2 bases removed from V and 0 bases from J, the gap between germline ends came to 10 bases. This clonotype was observed a few times. Its cognate antigen is unknown. Time point noted: newly diagnosed GD, antithyroid drugs for less than 3 months. The authors made the TCR library using RNA they extracted from PBMCs. The collection involved drawing 7.5 to 9.5 milliliters of peripheral blood into EDTA tubes. Library construction for TCR beta used iRepertoire HTBI primers and Arm-PCR of CDR3 regions. TCRdb re-called the multiplex PCR reads through MiXCR, storing one row per CDR3 protein. The profile shows roughly 380,000 distinct CDR3 sequences, less than 20% of them singletons. Study-wide results and caveats: Persistent disease showed a preference for TRBV28, TRBJ1-2 and TRBJ2-5. New patients shared fewer public clonotypes (over 900) than persistent patients did (approximately 2,700).

The origin of this receptor is a female donor with Graves disease. Here the sequenced sample was peripheral blood mononuclear cells (PBMCs), taken at new diagnosis, from a patient treated with antithyroid drugs. The genes are TRBV7-6 and TRBJ1-1; D gene unclear. This chain's CDR3 is CASSLFASMNTEAFF. For the CDR3, the DNA is TGTGCCAGCAGCTTATTCGCCTCGATGAACACTGAAGCTTTCTTT.